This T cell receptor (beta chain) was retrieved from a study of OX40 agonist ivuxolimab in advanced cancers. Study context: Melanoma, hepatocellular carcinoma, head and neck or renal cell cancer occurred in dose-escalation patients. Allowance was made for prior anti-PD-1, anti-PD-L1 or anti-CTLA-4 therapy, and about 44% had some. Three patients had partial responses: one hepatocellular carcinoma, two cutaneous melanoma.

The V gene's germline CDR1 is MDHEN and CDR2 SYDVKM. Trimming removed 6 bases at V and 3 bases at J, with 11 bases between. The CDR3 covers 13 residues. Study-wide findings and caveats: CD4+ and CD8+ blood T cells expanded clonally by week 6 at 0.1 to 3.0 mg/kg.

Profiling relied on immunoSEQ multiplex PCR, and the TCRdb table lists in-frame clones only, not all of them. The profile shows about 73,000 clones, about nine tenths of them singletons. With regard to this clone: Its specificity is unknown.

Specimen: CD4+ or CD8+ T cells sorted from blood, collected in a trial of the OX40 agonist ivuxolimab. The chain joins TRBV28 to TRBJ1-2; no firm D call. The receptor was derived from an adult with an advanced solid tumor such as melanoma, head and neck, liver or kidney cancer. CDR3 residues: CASREGRDYGYTF. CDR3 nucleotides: TGTGCCAGCAGGGAAGGACGGGACTATGGCTACACCTTC.